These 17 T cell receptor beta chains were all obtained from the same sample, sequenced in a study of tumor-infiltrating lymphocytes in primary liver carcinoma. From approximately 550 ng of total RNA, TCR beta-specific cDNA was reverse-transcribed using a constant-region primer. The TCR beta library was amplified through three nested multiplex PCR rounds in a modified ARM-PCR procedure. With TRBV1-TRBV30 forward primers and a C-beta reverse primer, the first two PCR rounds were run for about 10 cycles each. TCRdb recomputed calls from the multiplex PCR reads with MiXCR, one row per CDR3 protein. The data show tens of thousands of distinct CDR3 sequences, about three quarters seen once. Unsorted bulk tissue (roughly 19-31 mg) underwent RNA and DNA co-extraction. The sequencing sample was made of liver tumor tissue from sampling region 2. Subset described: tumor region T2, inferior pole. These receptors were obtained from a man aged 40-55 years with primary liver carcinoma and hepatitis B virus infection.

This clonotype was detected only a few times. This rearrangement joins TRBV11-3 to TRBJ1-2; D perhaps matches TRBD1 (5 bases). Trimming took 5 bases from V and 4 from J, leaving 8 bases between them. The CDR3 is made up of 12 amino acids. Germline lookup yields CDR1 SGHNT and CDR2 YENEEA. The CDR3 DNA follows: TGTGCCAGCAGCATGGGACCCTATGGCTACACCTTC. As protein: CASSMGPYGYTF.

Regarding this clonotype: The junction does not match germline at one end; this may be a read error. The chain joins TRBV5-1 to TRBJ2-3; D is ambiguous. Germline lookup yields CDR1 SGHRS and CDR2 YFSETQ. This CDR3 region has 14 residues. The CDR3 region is CASCYVPLLDAQYF. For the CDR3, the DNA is TGCGCCAGCTGCTATGTCCCCCTATTAGATGCGCAGTATTTT.

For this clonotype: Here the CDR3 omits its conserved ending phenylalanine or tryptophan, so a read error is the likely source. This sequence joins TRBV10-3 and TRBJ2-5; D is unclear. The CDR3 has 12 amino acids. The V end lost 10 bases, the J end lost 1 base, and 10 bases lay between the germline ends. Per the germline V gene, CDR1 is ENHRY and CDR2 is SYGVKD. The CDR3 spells CATSISQETQYS. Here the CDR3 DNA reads TGTGCCACCTCGATTAGCCAAGAGACCCAGTACTCC.

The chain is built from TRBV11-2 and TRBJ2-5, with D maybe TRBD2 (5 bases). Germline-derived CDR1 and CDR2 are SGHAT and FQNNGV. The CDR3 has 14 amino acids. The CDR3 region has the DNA TGTGCAAACAGCTTAGCGTCAGGCCAAGAGACCCAGTACTTC. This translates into CANSLASGQETQYF.

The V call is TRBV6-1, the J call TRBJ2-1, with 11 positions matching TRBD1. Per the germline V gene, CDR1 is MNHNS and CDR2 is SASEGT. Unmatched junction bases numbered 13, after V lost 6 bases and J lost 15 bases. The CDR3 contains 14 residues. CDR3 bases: TGTGCCAGCAGAGGGACAGGGGGAATGAGTGGGCGGTTCTTC. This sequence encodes CASRGTGGMSGRFF.

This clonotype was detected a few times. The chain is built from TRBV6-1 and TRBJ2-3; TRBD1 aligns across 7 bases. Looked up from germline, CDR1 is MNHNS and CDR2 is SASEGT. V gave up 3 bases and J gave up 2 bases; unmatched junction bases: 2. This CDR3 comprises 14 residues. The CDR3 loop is CASSDRGPTDTQYF. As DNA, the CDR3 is TGTGCCAGCAGTGATAGGGGGCCCACAGATACGCAGTATTTT.

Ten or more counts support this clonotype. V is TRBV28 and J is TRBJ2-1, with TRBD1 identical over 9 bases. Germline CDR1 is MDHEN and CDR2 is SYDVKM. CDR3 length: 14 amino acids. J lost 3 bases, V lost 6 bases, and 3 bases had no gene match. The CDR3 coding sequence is TGTGCCAGCAGAGGGACAGGGAACTACAATGAGCAGTTCTTC. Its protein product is CASRGTGNYNEQFF.

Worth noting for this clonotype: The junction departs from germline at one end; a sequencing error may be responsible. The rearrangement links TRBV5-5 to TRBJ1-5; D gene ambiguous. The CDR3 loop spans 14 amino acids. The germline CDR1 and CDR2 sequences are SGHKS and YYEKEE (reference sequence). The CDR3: CASSLFAVNQSQHF. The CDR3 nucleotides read TGTGCCAGCAGCTTGTTCGCAGTTAATCAGTCCCAGCATTTT.

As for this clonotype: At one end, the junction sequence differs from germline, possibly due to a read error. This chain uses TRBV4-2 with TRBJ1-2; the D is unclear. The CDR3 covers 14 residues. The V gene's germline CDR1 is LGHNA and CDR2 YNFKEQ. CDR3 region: CANSPLEGNYGYTF. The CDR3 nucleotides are TGTGCCAACAGCCCCTTAGAAGGGAACTATGGCTACACCTTC.

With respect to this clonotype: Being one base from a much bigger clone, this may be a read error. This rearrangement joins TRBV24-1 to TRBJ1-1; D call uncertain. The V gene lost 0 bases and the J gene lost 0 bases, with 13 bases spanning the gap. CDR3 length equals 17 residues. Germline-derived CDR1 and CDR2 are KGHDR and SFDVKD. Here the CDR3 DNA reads TGTGCCACCAGTGATTTGCGGCGGCATGTTATGAACACTGAAGCTTTCTTT. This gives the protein CATSDLRRHVMNTEAFF.

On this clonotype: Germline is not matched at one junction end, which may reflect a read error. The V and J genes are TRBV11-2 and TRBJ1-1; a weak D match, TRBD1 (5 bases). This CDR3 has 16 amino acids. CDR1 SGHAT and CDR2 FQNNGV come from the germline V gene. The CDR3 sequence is CASRPSRELVNTEAFF. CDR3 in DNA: TGTGCTAGCAGGCCATCCAGGGAGTTGGTGAACACTGAAGCTTTCTTT.

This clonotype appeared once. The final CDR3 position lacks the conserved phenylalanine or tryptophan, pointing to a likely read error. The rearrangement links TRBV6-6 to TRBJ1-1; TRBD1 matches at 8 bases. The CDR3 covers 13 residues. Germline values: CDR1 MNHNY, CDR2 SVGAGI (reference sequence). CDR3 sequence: CASSTGGTTGAFC. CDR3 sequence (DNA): TGCGCCAGCAGCACAGGGGGGACTACTGGAGCTTTCTGT.

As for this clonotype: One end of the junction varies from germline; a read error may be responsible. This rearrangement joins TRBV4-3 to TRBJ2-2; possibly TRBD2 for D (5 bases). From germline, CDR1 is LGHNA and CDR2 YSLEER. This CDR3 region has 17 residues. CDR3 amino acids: CASSHQPYGDEPGELSF. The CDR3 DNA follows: TGCGCCAGCAGCCACCAACCATATGGGGATGAGCCCGGGGAGCTGTCTTTT.

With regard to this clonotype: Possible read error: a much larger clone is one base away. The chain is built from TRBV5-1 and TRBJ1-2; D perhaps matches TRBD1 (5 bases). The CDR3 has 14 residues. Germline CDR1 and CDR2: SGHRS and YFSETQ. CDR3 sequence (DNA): TGCGCCATCAGCCCAGGTGGGGACAACTATGGCTACACCTTC. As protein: CAISPGGDNYGYTF.

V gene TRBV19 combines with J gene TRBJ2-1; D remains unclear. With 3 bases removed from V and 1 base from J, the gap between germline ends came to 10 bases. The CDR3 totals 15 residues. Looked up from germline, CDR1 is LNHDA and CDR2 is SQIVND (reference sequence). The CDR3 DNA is TGTGCCAGTAGTATGGGTGGGGTTTCCTACAATGAGCAGTTCTTC. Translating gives CASSMGGVSYNEQFF.

The CDR3 reads CASNKDRGGDTQYF. The CDR3 DNA reads as TGTGCCAGCAACAAGGACAGGGGTGGGGATACGCAGTATTTT. The chain links TRBV5-4 to TRBJ2-3, with 9 bases lining up with TRBD1. Germline V CDR1 and CDR2: SGHNT, YYREEE (reference sequence). V trimming: 6 bases; J trimming: 6 bases; junction bases outside the gene matches: 8. This CDR3 comprises 14 residues.

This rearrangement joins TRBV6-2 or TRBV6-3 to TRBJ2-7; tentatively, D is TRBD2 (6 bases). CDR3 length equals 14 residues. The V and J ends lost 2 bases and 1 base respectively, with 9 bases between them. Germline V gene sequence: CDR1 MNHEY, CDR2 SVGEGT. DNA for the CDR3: TGTGCCAGCAGTTACGGGGGGAATTCCTACGAGCAGTACTTC. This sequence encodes CASSYGGNSYEQYF.